This T cell receptor (beta chain) stems from a study of cytomegalovirus exposure and HLA in healthy donors. Study-level findings and limits: Cytomegalovirus association was listed for roughly 160 TCR beta chains.

Repertoires were generated with immunoSEQ multiplex PCR, while TCRdb's copy carries only in-frame clones and drops some. The repertoire includes some 66,000 clones, 97% of them detected once, and around 1.5% sits in the top ten. The sample holds a few counts of this clone. Its antigen is as yet unknown. The V end lost 4 bases, the J end lost 4 bases, and 8 bases lay between the germline ends. Germline CDR1 and CDR2: SNHLY and FYNNEI. CDR3 length equals 12 residues. The chain carries TRBV2 and TRBJ2-7; D remains ambiguous. Sequencing was carried out using PBMCs. This clonotype originated in a young woman in good health and CMV-seropositive. The CDR3 loop is CASSVTGYEQYF. The CDR3 DNA follows: TGTGCCAGCAGTGTTACGGGTTACGAGCAGTACTTC.